Below are 6 T cell receptor beta chains sequenced from a single sample in a study of T-cell reconstitution after alpha-beta-depleted transplantation in children. As it was prepared, the TCRbeta library received unique molecular identifiers. Via MiXCR, TCRdb re-called the PCR reads, giving one row per CDR3 protein. The profile covers around 420,000 distinct CDR3 sequences, with 15% to 20% appearing a single time and roughly 29% taken by the ten largest. The material sequenced was PBMCs, mostly from graft donor cells, taken 360 days after TCRalphabeta/CD19-depleted stem cell transplant. The receptors come from a boy less than two years old who had a stem cell transplant for Wiskott-Aldrich syndrome, so the T cells may come from the graft donor.

This clonotype was seen more than once but under ten times. V gene TRBV5-1 combines with J gene TRBJ2-7; the match to TRBD2 covers 8 bases. The CDR3 contains 12 residues. Germline V gene lookup returns CDR1 SGHRS and CDR2 YFSETQ. V dropped 4 bases and J dropped 5; count of bases not matched to a gene: 2. CDR3 protein: CASSTGLDEQYF. The CDR3 DNA is TGCGCCAGCAGCACGGGACTAGACGAGCAGTACTTC.

The chain couples TRBV6-5 to TRBJ2-7; 8 bases line up with TRBD2. This CDR3 is built from 14 residues. J lost 3 bases, V lost 4 bases, and 5 bases had no gene match. Germline V gives CDR1 MNHEY, CDR2 SVGAGI. CDR3 loop: CASSWGTSGYEQYF. CDR3 in DNA: TGTGCCAGCAGTTGGGGTACTAGCGGCTACGAGCAGTACTTC.

The chain recombines TRBV5-4 with TRBJ2-5, with 14 positions matching TRBD2. Germline CDR1 reads SGHNT; CDR2 reads YYREEE (reference sequence). V shed 3 bases, J shed 4 bases, and the junction held 11 bases outside the gene matches. The CDR3 has 18 amino acids. The CDR3 DNA sequence: TGTGCCAGCAGCTCCCGACCGGGACTAGCGGGAGCCCGAGAGACCCAGTACTTC. The encoded protein is CASSSRPGLAGARETQYF.

The chain has TRBV27 and TRBJ2-5; either TRBD1 or TRBD2 may supply D (6 bases each). Per germline, CDR1 MNHEY and CDR2 SMNVEV (reference sequence). Trimming cost V 2 bases and J 3 bases, with 16 bases left between them. The CDR3 is made up of 16 amino acids. CDR3 sequence (DNA): TGTGCCAGCAGTTTAGGTGGGGGGCGCGGGGAAGAGACCCAGTACTTC. This gives the protein CASSLGGGRGEETQYF.

This clonotype was counted a few times. This chain uses TRBV5-1 with TRBJ2-4; D perhaps matches TRBD2 (8 bases). Trimming took off 0 bases at V and 1 base at J, with 20 bases between the two ends. This CDR3 spans 19 amino acids. Germline CDR1 reads SGHRS; CDR2 reads YFSETQ. The CDR3 spells CASSLEGQSLAGAKNIQYF. The CDR3 DNA reads as TGCGCCAGCAGCTTGGAGGGACAGTCGTTAGCGGGGGCCAAAAACATTCAGTACTTC.

The rearrangement uses TRBV4-1 and TRBJ2-5; D not resolved. CDR3 length: 14 amino acids. V was pared by 1 base and J by 4 bases, with 10 bases between. The germline gives CDR1 MGHRA, CDR2 YSYEKL. CDR3 sequence reads: CASSQVPVRETQYF. Here the CDR3 DNA reads TGCGCCAGCAGCCAAGTCCCCGTTCGAGAGACCCAGTACTTC.